One and the same sample provided the 13 T cell receptor beta chains below, sequenced in a study of cytomegalovirus exposure and HLA in healthy donors. Assay used: immunoSEQ multiplex PCR; TCRdb lists only in-frame clones, some missing. The table shows 150,000 to 200,000 clones, with about three quarters occurring only once. Sequenced sample: PBMCs. Source of these receptors: a woman in her thirties in good health and CMV-seronegative.

The chain combines TRBV27 with TRBJ2-7; D might be TRBD1 (5 bases). Germline CDR1 reads MNHEY; CDR2 reads SMNVEV (reference sequence). V was cut by 3 bases and J by 2 bases, with 8 bases left in between. The CDR3 has 13 amino acids. DNA of the CDR3: TGTGCCAGCAGTTTCGGCAGGGCCTACGAGCAGTACTTC. Translated, it gives CASSFGRAYEQYF.

The chain uses TRBV6-5 and TRBJ2-2; 7 positions agree with TRBD2. Germline V CDR1 and CDR2: MNHEY, SVGAGI. The ends lost 6 bases at V and 6 bases at J; junction bases unmatched: 1. This CDR3 has 12 residues. CDR3: CASRAGAGELFF. In DNA, the CDR3 is TGTGCCAGCAGGGCGGGGGCCGGGGAGCTGTTTTTT.

In this sample, this clone turned up a few times. The chain employs TRBV19 and TRBJ2-2; D is possibly TRBD1 (5 bases). The CDR3 has 14 residues. The V gene lost 6 bases and the J gene lost 6 bases, with 14 bases spanning the gap. From germline, CDR1 is LNHDA and CDR2 SQIVND (reference sequence). CDR3 sequence (DNA): TGTGCCAGTAGGAAGCAGGGTAACGCCGGGGAGCTGTTTTTT. This encodes CASRKQGNAGELFF.

The chain links TRBV2 to TRBJ1-1; TRBD1 agrees at 10 bases. J lost 0 bases, V lost 6 bases, and 10 bases had no gene match. The CDR3 length is 17 residues. Germline values: CDR1 SNHLY, CDR2 FYNNEI. The CDR3 is CASSPGTGVTMNTEAFF. Here the CDR3 DNA reads TGTGCCAGCAGCCCGGGGACAGGGGTCACCATGAACACTGAAGCTTTCTTT. Together with reference TRBV2 and TRBJ1-1, the CDR3 gives the full variable domain: EPEVTQTPSHQVTQMGQEVILRCVPISNHLYFYWYRQILGQKVEFLVSFYNNEISEKSEIFDDQFSVERPDGSNFTLKIRSTKLEDSAMYFCASSPGTGVTMNTEAFFGQGTRLTVV.

The rearrangement joins TRBV6-5 to TRBJ1-1; TRBD1 matches 9 bases. The CDR3 contains 16 residues. V gave up 2 bases and J gave up 5 bases; unmatched junction bases: 9. Germline values: CDR1 MNHEY, CDR2 SVGAGI. The CDR3 reads CASSYGGQGPRTEAFF. For the CDR3, the DNA is TGTGCCAGCAGTTACGGGGGACAGGGCCCGAGAACTGAAGCTTTCTTT.

This chain connects TRBV4-2 to TRBJ1-1, with D perhaps matching TRBD1 (5 bases). Germline CDR1 and CDR2: LGHNA and YNFKEQ. This CDR3 comprises 15 residues. Between the trimmed V and J ends, which lost 0 bases and 5 bases, there was a span of 13 bases. CDR3 nucleotides: TGTGCCAGCAGCCAAGAGGTCCAGGGCGGAACTGAAGCTTTCTTT. It specifies CASSQEVQGGTEAFF.

The rearrangement links TRBV5-1 to TRBJ2-1; 8 bases fit TRBD2. There are 18 residues in the CDR3. Trimming at V came to 3 bases and at J to 2 bases, leaving 13 bases not matched to a gene. CDR1 is SGHRS, CDR2 YFSETQ, per germline. CDR3 protein: CASSYGRGGIPTYNEQFF. The CDR3 DNA follows: TGCGCCAGCAGCTACGGACGCGGGGGGATCCCAACCTACAATGAGCAGTTCTTC.

V and J are TRBV5-1 and TRBJ2-5; D is unclear. V was cut by 4 bases and J by 0 bases, with 7 bases left in between. This CDR3 region has 13 residues. CDR1 and CDR2 (germline): SGHRS, YFSETQ. CDR3 sequence reads: CASSRDNQETQYF. CDR3 nucleotides: TGCGCCAGCAGCCGAGATAACCAAGAGACCCAGTACTTC. The full variable domain, its missing parts supplied by reference TRBV5-1 and TRBJ2-5, is KAGVTQTPRYLIKTRGQQVTLSCSPISGHRSVSWYQQTPGQGLQFLFEYFSETQRNKGNFPGRFSGRQFSNSRSEMNVSTLELGDSALYLCASSRDNQETQYFGPGTRLLVL.

This clone was counted only a few times. The chain employs TRBV6-4 and TRBJ1-6; 9 bases are a match to TRBD1. V shed 6 bases, J shed 7 bases, and the junction held 7 bases outside the gene matches. The CDR3 length is 15 residues. The germline CDR1 and CDR2 sequences are MRHNA and SNTAGT. CDR3 DNA sequence: TGTGCCAGCAGCCCCGGGACAGGGAGGAATTCACCCCTCCACTTT. Residues: CASSPGTGRNSPLHF.

V and J are TRBV14 and TRBJ1-1; no definite D call. CDR3 length equals 16 residues. Trimming took 1 base from V and 0 from J, leaving 12 bases between them. The germline V gene has CDR1 SGHDN and CDR2 FVKESK. CDR3 sequence reads: CASSQVSGFLNTEAFF. CDR3 in DNA: TGTGCCAGCAGCCAAGTTTCCGGGTTCTTGAACACTGAAGCTTTCTTT.

The gene calls are TRBV30 and TRBJ2-7, with D maybe TRBD1 (7 bases). Trimming removed 2 bases at V and 2 bases at J, with 10 bases between. This CDR3 has 13 residues. Germline assignment: CDR1 GTSNPN and CDR2 SVGIG (reference sequence). The CDR3 bases are TGTGCCTGGAGTAGCAGGGGGGCCTACGAGCAGTACTTC. This gives the protein CAWSSRGAYEQYF.

J is TRBJ1-1 and V is TRBV6-4; a weak D match, TRBD1 (5 bases). The CDR3 extends over 14 amino acids. CDR1 and CDR2 from the germline V gene are MRHNA and SNTAGT. V was clipped by 5 bases and J by 1 base, with 11 bases between them. The CDR3 protein is CASSTTQGNTEAFF. The DNA of the CDR3 is TGTGCCAGCAGTACAACCCAGGGGAACACTGAAGCTTTCTTT.

The rearrangement links TRBV5-1 to TRBJ1-2, with no clear D. Germline V gene data show CDR1 as SGHRS and CDR2 as YFSETQ. The CDR3 contains 14 residues. Trimming removed 3 bases from V and 3 bases from J, with 12 bases in between. The CDR3 DNA reads TGCGCCAGCAGCTCCCCTCCCCTTGACTATGGCTACACCTTC. This translates into CASSSPPLDYGYTF.